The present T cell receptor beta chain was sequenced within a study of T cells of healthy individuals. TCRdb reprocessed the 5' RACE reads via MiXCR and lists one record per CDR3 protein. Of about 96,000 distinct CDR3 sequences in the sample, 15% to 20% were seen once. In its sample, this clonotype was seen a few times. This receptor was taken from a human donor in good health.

CDR3 loop: CASSLRQGQETQYF. CDR3 nucleotide sequence: TGCGCCAGCAGCTTAAGACAGGGTCAAGAGACCCAGTACTTC. The chain couples TRBV5-1 to TRBJ2-5, with 7 bases aligning to TRBD1. Trimming cost V 2 bases and J 2 bases; bases outside gene matches: 3. Germline V gives CDR1 SGHRS, CDR2 YFSETQ. This CDR3 comprises 14 residues.